The 19 T cell receptor beta chains below were found in one sample sequenced in a study of OX40 agonist ivuxolimab in advanced cancers. Repertoires were generated with immunoSEQ multiplex PCR, while TCRdb's copy carries only in-frame clones and drops some. The sample comprises under 50,000 clones, roughly 88% of which are singletons, and less than 4% rests with the top ten. Sequences were derived from CD4+ or CD8+ T cells sorted from blood, sampled in a trial of the OX40 agonist ivuxolimab. Receptor source: an adult with an advanced solid tumor such as melanoma, head and neck, liver or kidney cancer.

With respect to this clone: An end of the junction does not agree with germline; a read error may underlie this. The chain employs TRBV5-8 and TRBJ1-5; D is unclear. The CDR3 loop spans 15 amino acids. CDR1 and CDR2 from the germline V gene are SGHTS and YDEGEE. The CDR3 is CASRLGAGLSQPQHF. CDR3 nucleotides: TGTGCCAGCAGGTTGGGAGCGGGCCTGAGTCAGCCCCAGCATTTT.

The rearrangement links TRBV30 to TRBJ1-1; weak D call: TRBD1 (6 bases). There are 14 residues in the CDR3. Germline CDR1 reads GTSNPN; CDR2 reads SVGIG (reference sequence). V was pared by 3 bases and J by 0 bases, with 11 bases between. The CDR3 bases are TGTGCCTGGAGCACTAACAGGGTGAACACTGAAGCTTTCTTT. Translation: CAWSTNRVNTEAFF.

This chain links TRBV5-4 with TRBJ2-5; 8 nucleotides agree with TRBD2. With 4 bases clipped from V and 4 bases from J, the junction kept 9 bases outside the gene matches. CDR1 and CDR2 from the germline V gene are SGHNT and YYREEE (reference sequence). The CDR3 runs 15 residues. The chain's CDR3 is CASSRSGSVVETQYF. In DNA form, the CDR3 reads TGTGCCAGCAGCCGCAGCGGGAGTGTAGTAGAGACCCAGTACTTC.

J is TRBJ2-3 and V is TRBV9; 7 nucleotides agree with TRBD2. V was pared by 0 bases and J by 7 bases, with 5 bases of the junction left unmatched. The CDR3 has 14 residues. From germline, CDR1 is SGDLS and CDR2 YYNGEE. The chain's CDR3 is CASSVDPAGNTQYF. The CDR3 region has the DNA TGTGCCAGCAGCGTAGATCCAGCGGGAAATACGCAGTATTTT.

The chain carries TRBV9 and TRBJ2-5; TRBD1 aligns across 8 bases. This CDR3 has 16 amino acids. Unmatched junction bases numbered 12, after V lost 4 bases and J lost 4 bases. Germline CDR1 reads SGDLS; CDR2 reads YYNGEE. In DNA, the CDR3 is TGTGCCAGCAGCTCCATGCCAGGGGGCGGCGGAGAGACCCAGTACTTC. Translated: CASSSMPGGGGETQYF.

The chain is built from TRBV10-3 and TRBJ2-7; a possible D gene is TRBD1 (5 bases). V lost 10 bases to trimming and J lost 11 bases, with 12 bases between them. The CDR3 runs to 9 residues. The germline V gene has CDR1 ENHRY and CDR2 SYGVKD. The CDR3 nucleotides are TGTGCCAACCTTACAGGAGAGTACTTC. As protein: CANLTGEYF.

The chain carries TRBV9 and TRBJ2-3, with 7 bases identical to TRBD2. The CDR3 contains 16 residues. Trimming at V came to 4 bases and at J to 5 bases, leaving 13 bases not matched to a gene. Germline CDR1 reads SGDLS; CDR2 reads YYNGEE. In DNA, the CDR3 is TGTGCCAGCAGCCCCGCGCCAGGTGGGAGGGGAGATACGCAGTATTTT. Its translation: CASSPAPGGRGDTQYF.

The chain joins TRBV27 to TRBJ2-5; a weak D match, TRBD1 (6 bases). Trimming took 3 bases from V and 2 from J, leaving 10 bases between them. CDR1 MNHEY and CDR2 SMNVEV come from the germline V gene (reference sequence). This CDR3 contains 14 residues. The CDR3 loop is CASSFQDRQETQYF. CDR3 in DNA: TGTGCCAGCAGTTTCCAGGACAGACAAGAGACCCAGTACTTC.

The chain has TRBV18 and TRBJ2-1; D remains unclear. Germline CDR1 reads KGHSH; CDR2 reads LQKENI. V dropped 3 bases and J dropped 4 bases, with 10 bases sitting between them. CDR3 length equals 14 residues. The CDR3 is CASSPSTLYNEQFF. As DNA, the CDR3 is TGTGCCAGCTCACCGTCGACACTGTACAATGAGCAGTTCTTC.

CDR3 DNA: TGCGCCAGCAGCCAAAGGGATGAAACCTACAATGAGCAGTTCTTC. It translates to CASSQRDETYNEQFF. V and J are TRBV4-3 and TRBJ2-1; D gene ambiguous. From germline, CDR1 is LGHNA and CDR2 YSLEER. The V end lost 2 bases, the J end lost 2 bases, and 10 bases lay between the germline ends. The CDR3 spans 15 residues.

The chain is built from TRBV7-8 and TRBJ2-5; D not resolved. Germline V gives CDR1 SGHVS, CDR2 FQNEAQ. V lost 5 bases, J lost 0 bases, and 10 bases lay in between. CDR3 size: 14 residues. The CDR3 loop reads CASSPTAYQETQYF. The CDR3 coding sequence is TGTGCCAGCAGCCCAACAGCGTACCAAGAGACCCAGTACTTC.

V is TRBV5-1 and J is TRBJ2-1; D gene ambiguous. Trimming stripped 0 bases from V and 6 bases from J, with 16 bases between. In germline, CDR1 is SGHRS, CDR2 YFSETQ. The CDR3 loop spans 16 amino acids. CDR3 nucleotide sequence: TGCGCCAGCAGCTTGGCCAGAAGCGTTACCGGCAATGAGCAGTTCTTC. The encoded protein is CASSLARSVTGNEQFF.

V usage is TRBV28 and J usage is TRBJ1-2; TRBD1 might be the D (6 bases). Trimming left V 4 bases short and J 8 bases short, with 17 bases between. Germline assignment: CDR1 MDHEN and CDR2 SYDVKM. The CDR3 is 14 residues long. CDR3: CASSSSQGRYGYTF. The CDR3 region has the DNA TGTGCCAGCAGTTCAAGTCAGGGGAGGTACGGCTACACCTTC.

This clone appeared a few times. This chain connects TRBV9 to TRBJ1-1; D is perhaps TRBD1 (5 bases). The length of the CDR3 is 13 residues. The germline gives CDR1 SGDLS, CDR2 YYNGEE. Trimming pared 7 bases from V and 3 bases from J, leaving 13 bases between. The CDR3 here is CASRGPRDTEAFF. The CDR3 coding sequence is TGTGCCAGCCGCGGCCCCAGGGACACTGAAGCTTTCTTT.

This clone has a single count. In DNA form, the CDR3 reads TGTGCCAGCAGTGATCCGGGACGTAGGACTGAAAAACTGTTTTTT. This gives the protein CASSDPGRRTEKLFF. The rearrangement joins TRBV6-1 to TRBJ1-4; tentative D call: TRBD1 (5 bases). CDR3 size: 15 residues. V lost 3 bases and J 7 bases, leaving 15 bases between the germline ends. Germline assignment: CDR1 MNHNS and CDR2 SASEGT.

V and J are TRBV7-7 and TRBJ2-5, with D possibly being TRBD1 or TRBD2 (5 bases each). The CDR3 contains 15 residues. Per the germline V gene, CDR1 is SSHAT and CDR2 is FNYEAQ (reference sequence). The V gene lost 1 base and the J gene lost 5 bases, with 14 bases spanning the gap. The CDR3 bases are TGTGCCAGCAGCTTAGGGGGGACGAAGCGGGAGACCCAGTACTTC. This gives the protein CASSLGGTKRETQYF.

J is TRBJ2-2 and V is TRBV7-9; D gene unclear. The V gene's germline CDR1 is SEHNR and CDR2 FQNEAQ (reference sequence). V lost 5 bases, J lost 5 bases, and 9 bases lay in between. This CDR3 contains 13 residues. CDR3 nucleotide sequence: TGTGCCAGCAGCCTGACTCTTACCGGGGAGCTGTTTTTT. This encodes CASSLTLTGELFF.

This chain connects TRBV21-1 to TRBJ1-5. TRBV21-1 is a documented pseudogene. The CDR3 has 14 residues. The CDR3 coding sequence is TGTGCCCCCGGCGGGGGGGCGCGAAATCAGCCCCAGCATTTT. Translation: CAPGGGARNQPQHF.

This clone turned up a few times. The CDR3 bases are TGTGCCAGCAGCTTGGAGGGGGGCGCGGCAGAGCAGTACTTC. It encodes CASSLEGGAAEQYF. The chain employs TRBV5-6 and TRBJ2-7, with D possibly called TRBD1 or TRBD2 (6 bases each). The V end lost 0 bases, the J end lost 7 bases, and 14 bases lay between the germline ends. The CDR3 consists of 14 residues. Germline values: CDR1 SGHDT, CDR2 YYEEEE.